What follows are 5 T cell receptor beta chains derived from one specimen sequenced in a study of OX40 agonist ivuxolimab in advanced cancers. TCRdb keeps only in-frame clones here, not all; method: immunoSEQ multiplex PCR. The sample lists fewer than 80,000 clones; around 85% were seen once. The material was CD4+ or CD8+ T cells sorted from blood, obtained in a trial of the OX40 agonist ivuxolimab. The receptors stem from an adult with an advanced solid tumor such as melanoma, head and neck, liver or kidney cancer.

This chain uses TRBV6-6 with TRBJ1-5; 9 bases fit TRBD1. V gave up 5 bases and J gave up 3 bases; unmatched junction bases: 5. Germline values: CDR1 MNHNY, CDR2 SVGAGI (reference sequence). This CDR3 contains 15 residues. This CDR3 reads CASSGGQGYNQPQHF. Here the CDR3 DNA reads TGTGCCAGCAGTGGAGGACAGGGGTACAATCAGCCCCAGCATTTT.

This sequence joins TRBV18 and TRBJ1-4; unclear D gene. V was cut by 3 bases and J by 0 bases, with 8 bases left in between. The germline V gene encodes CDR1 KGHSH and CDR2 LQKENI. The CDR3 totals 15 residues. CDR3 nucleotides: TGTGCCAGCTCACCGGTTGGAGCAACTAATGAAAAACTGTTTTTT. Amino acids: CASSPVGATNEKLFF.

The V gene is TRBV4-2, the J gene TRBJ1-6, with D uncertain. The CDR3 extends over 15 amino acids. V gave up 0 bases and J gave up 13 bases, with 16 bases separating them. CDR1 and CDR2 from the germline V gene are LGHNA and YNFKEQ. The CDR3 loop reads CASSQDAEIIPPLHF. Written as DNA, the CDR3 is TGTGCCAGCAGCCAAGACGCAGAGATAATTCCCCCCCTCCACTTT.

The chain has TRBV6-6 and TRBJ2-5; the D gene is possibly TRBD2 (5 bases). V shed 0 bases and J shed 4 bases, with 15 bases lying between them. Looked up from germline, CDR1 is MNHNY and CDR2 is SVGAGI (reference sequence). The CDR3 loop spans 16 amino acids. CDR3 in amino acids: CASSYSSEPTGETQYF. DNA of the CDR3: TGTGCCAGCAGTTACTCTAGCGAACCTACGGGAGAGACCCAGTACTTC.

The chain recombines TRBV30 with TRBJ2-2; 12 bases are a match to TRBD2. The CDR3 length is 15 residues. Germline CDR1 reads GTSNPN; CDR2 reads SVGIG (reference sequence). With V trimmed by 2 bases and J by 5 bases, 3 bases remained unmatched. The CDR3 DNA reads as TGTGCCTGGAGTAGACTAGCGGGAGTTACCGGGGAGCTGTTTTTT. Translation: CAWSRLAGVTGELFF. Looking up the rest from reference TRBV30 and TRBJ2-2 gives the full variable domain: SQTIHQWPATLVQPVGSPLSLECTVEGTSNPNLYWYRQAAGRGLQLLFYSVGIGQISSEVPQNLSASRPQDRQFILSSKKLLLSDSGFYLCAWSRLAGVTGELFFGEGSRLTVL.